Below, one T cell receptor beta chain is given with its context. This record comes from a study of T cell changes during pregnancy in multiple sclerosis. Germline-derived CDR1 and CDR2 are SGHKS and YYEKEE (reference sequence). V trimming: 2 bases; J trimming: 5 bases; junction bases outside the gene matches: 10. This CDR3 has 17 amino acids. Profiling relied on immunoSEQ multiplex PCR, and the TCRdb table lists in-frame clones only, not all of them. Here the sample spans 45,000 to 55,000 clones, about nine tenths being singletons. Sequences were derived from CD4+ T cells from peripheral blood mononuclear cells, sampled after pregnancy. The sequence derives from a female donor with multiple sclerosis, enrolled in a pregnancy study. The rearrangement joins TRBV5-5 to TRBJ2-5; TRBD2 matches at 12 bases. Here the CDR3 reads CASSLPTLAGGGETQYF. CDR3 in DNA: TGTGCCAGCAGCTTACCCACCCTAGCGGGAGGGGGGGAGACCCAGTACTTC.